This T cell receptor beta chain was recovered during a study of blood T cell repertoires in COVID-19. As for the study in general: Samples representing acute and convalescent COVID-19 were sourced from the United States, Italy and Spain. PBMCs, B-cell-depleted T cells, or T cells provided the cDNA or gDNA that made up the material.

In its sample, this clone was seen a few times. As handled by the study authors: Researchers report that nucleated cell counts were estimated from reference gene primer amplification. Libraries were prepared by immunoSEQ multiplex PCR; TCRdb keeps only in-frame clonotypes and omits some of them. The DNA was the basis for D and trimming; V, J and clone size are from that table. The sample lists 80,000 to 90,000 clones; about four fifths were seen once. Sequenced sample: peripheral blood. This TCR came from a woman in her sixties or seventies with acute or convalescent COVID-19.

CDR3 DNA: TGCGCCAGCAGCTTGGAAGCCACTAATAATCCCGGCTACACCTTC. Translating it yields CASSLEATNNPGYTF. The chain joins TRBV5-1 to TRBJ1-2; D gene ambiguous. Deletions cut 0 bases from V and 8 bases from J, with 17 bases between. The CDR3 runs 15 residues. Per germline, CDR1 SGHRS and CDR2 YFSETQ.